A selection of T cell receptor beta chains follows, all from one sample in a study of early T cells in non-severe SARS-CoV-2 infection. TCRdb called the 5' RACE reads again in MiXCR, with one record for every CDR3 protein. Here the sample spans some 80,000 distinct CDR3 sequences, about an eighth being singletons. Sequencing was performed on whole blood. Receptors were obtained from an adult who was a healthcare worker with PCR-confirmed SARS-CoV-2 infection or an uninfected control (not recorded which). The CDR3 runs from the conserved cysteine through the conserved F or W. Fields, in order: clone size, V gene, J gene, D gene, CDR3 DNA, CDR3 protein. D genes are given only for firm matches. Only part of the rows carry a size: once, few, many, or a class if the clone is expanded.

many	TRBV19	TRBJ1-5	-	TGTGCCAGTACCCTTTCTATGTGGCAGCCCCAGCATTTT	CASTLSMWQPQHF
-	TRBV28	TRBJ2-7	TRBD1	TGTGCCAGCAGTTTTCCCGGGGACAGGGTTACCGGGGAGCAGTACTTC	CASSFPGDRVTGEQYF
many	TRBV20-1	TRBJ2-1	-	TGCAGTGCCCGAGACCCTAGCGCTAGCTCCTACAATGAGCAGTTCTTC	CSARDPSASSYNEQFF
-	TRBV20-1	TRBJ2-3	TRBD2	TGCAGTGCTAAGGGAGCTAGCGGGAGGGCCGGTACGCAGTATTTT	CSAKGASGRAGTQYF
-	TRBV29-1	TRBJ2-3	-	TGCAGCGTTGAAGGGGGCGATGGTTCCACGCAGTATTTT	CSVEGGDGSTQYF
-	TRBV24-1	TRBJ2-1	-	TGTGCCACCAGTGATGATTCGGGGGCGAGCCCCTACAATGAGCAGTTCTTC	CATSDDSGASPYNEQFF
many	TRBV14	TRBJ1-2	-	TGTGCCAGCAGCCAAGGTGTGAACTATGGCTACACCTTC	CASSQGVNYGYTF
-	TRBV28	TRBJ2-1	TRBD2	TGTGCCAGCATCGACCGGACTAGCGGGAGTAATGAGCAGTTCTTC	CASIDRTSGSNEQFF
many	TRBV6-1	TRBJ1-2	-	TGTGCCAGCAGTGATAATGGCAGGGGAAACTATGGCTACACCTTC	CASSDNGRGNYGYTF
few	TRBV20-1	TRBJ2-3	TRBD2	TGCAGTGCAGACGGGACTAGCGGGAACACAGATACGCAGTATTTT	CSADGTSGNTDTQYF
few	TRBV20-1	TRBJ2-4	-	TGCAGTGCTAGTCCTGGCCGGGACTTGATCAATAGCCCGGCCAAAAACATTCAGTACTTC	CSASPGRDLINSPAKNIQYF
few	TRBV18	TRBJ2-1	-	TGTGCCAGCTCACCACAGGGGGGAACCTACAATGAGCAGTTCTTC	CASSPQGGTYNEQFF
-	TRBV28	TRBJ2-7	TRBD2	TGTGCCAGCAGTCTAGCGGTACCGAAAACTTCGACCTACGAGCAGTACTTC	CASSLAVPKTSTYEQYF
few	TRBV7-2	TRBJ1-1	TRBD1	TGTGCCAGCAGCAACCCACTACAGGGGAGGACTGAAGCTTTCTTT	CASSNPLQGRTEAFF
many	TRBV27	TRBJ2-1	TRBD2	TGTGCCAGCAGCTGGGGACTAGCGGGAGGGCAGTTCTTC	CASSWGLAGGQFF
-	TRBV7-3	TRBJ2-5	-	TGTGCCAGCAGCCCGTTGGGGGGGCGAGGAAAGGAGACCCAGTACTTC	CASSPLGGRGKETQYF
few	TRBV10-1	TRBJ2-3	TRBD2	TGCGCCAGCCGTACGGAGCGGGAGAGCACAGATACGCAGTATTTT	CASRTERESTDTQYF
many	TRBV7-9	TRBJ2-2	TRBD1	TGTGCCAGCAGCCCGGGACAGGGCTTCTACACCGGGGAGCTGTTTTTT	CASSPGQGFYTGELFF
few	TRBV3-1	TRBJ2-7	TRBD2	TGTGCCAGCAGCCTTCGACTAGCGGGCCCTTACGAGCAGTACTTC	CASSLRLAGPYEQYF
-	TRBV27	TRBJ2-1	-	TGTGCCAGCAGTTTGGAGGGAGGTAGCTCCTACAATGAGCAGTTCTTC	CASSLEGGSSYNEQFF
-	TRBV19	TRBJ2-3	-	TGTGCCAGTAGTACCCGGAACGGGAGAACAGATACGCAGTATTTT	CASSTRNGRTDTQYF
-	TRBV28	TRBJ2-3	TRBD2	TGTGCCAGCAGTTACCCTACCGGGACTAGCGGGAGAAGTGAGGATACGCAGTATTTT	CASSYPTGTSGRSEDTQYF
few	TRBV27	TRBJ2-1	TRBD2	TGTGCCAGCAGTCGCTCTGAGGGACTAGCTATTTTCGATGAGCAGTTCTTC	CASSRSEGLAIFDEQFF
many	TRBV21-1	TRBJ2-3	-	TGTGCCAGCAGCAAAGAGGATTGGAGTCTGGACAAATCCAACCAGTATTTT	CASSKEDWSLDKSNQYF
once	TRBV29-1	TRBJ2-3	-	TGCAGCGTTGAAGGAGGCGAGGGCACAGATACGCAGTATTTT	CSVEGGEGTDTQYF
-	TRBV9	TRBJ2-3	TRBD2	TGTGCCACCAGCCCCCCTAGCGGGGCTAGTACAGATACGCAGTATTTT	CATSPPSGASTDTQYF
-	TRBV29-1	TRBJ2-3	-	TGCAGCGTCACGGAGGGGACTGATACGCAGTATTTT	CSVTEGTDTQYF
many	TRBV7-2	TRBJ2-3	TRBD2	TGTGCCAGCACCCCTGTAGCGGGAGAAGGGGATACGCAGTATTTT	CASTPVAGEGDTQYF
many	TRBV14	TRBJ2-3	TRBD2	TGTGCCAGCAGCCAGGGCAGCGGGAGTGCCGGCACAGATACGCAGTATTTT	CASSQGSGSAGTDTQYF
few	TRBV9	TRBJ2-5	-	TGTGCCAGCAGCGTAGCTTCCCAGGCCCGAGGGACCCAGTACTTC	CASSVASQARGTQYF
-	TRBV20-1	TRBJ2-5	-	TGCAGTGCTAGAGATCCCAGCTCAGGGGGGGAGACCCAGTACTTC	CSARDPSSGGETQYF
many	TRBV2	TRBJ2-1	TRBD1	TGTGCCAGCAGTGAAGTAAGGACAGGGGGTTTGGACAATGAGCAGTTCTTC	CASSEVRTGGLDNEQFF
many	TRBV4-1	TRBJ2-3	-	TGCGCCAGCAGCCAATTCCCGGGGTCCACAGATACGCAGTATTTT	CASSQFPGSTDTQYF
-	TRBV6-4	TRBJ2-1	TRBD2	TGTGCCAGCAGTCCTCTAGCGGGGGGGGCCGATGAGCAGTTCTTC	CASSPLAGGADEQFF
many	TRBV18	TRBJ1-1	-	TGTGCCTCCTACGAGTCGGTGGAGAACACTGAAGCTTTCTTT	CASYESVENTEAFF
many	TRBV12-3/TRBV12-4	TRBJ1-1	-	TGTGCCAGCAGTTTATCCCGTACTGAAGCTTTCTTT	CASSLSRTEAFF
-	TRBV20-1	TRBJ1-5	-	TGCAGTGCTAGAGACACCAATAGCAATCAGCCCCAGCATTTT	CSARDTNSNQPQHF
-	TRBV2	TRBJ2-7	TRBD1	TGTGCCAGCAGTGAACAGGGGGAATCCTACGAGCAGTACTTC	CASSEQGESYEQYF
-	TRBV28	TRBJ2-5	-	TGTGCCAGTTCGGCGGGGCAAGAGACCCAGTACTTC	CASSAGQETQYF
-	TRBV7-3	TRBJ2-1	-	TGTGCCAGCAGCTTAAACGTAGGGGTTTACAATGAGCAGTTCTTC	CASSLNVGVYNEQFF
many	TRBV20-1	TRBJ1-2	-	TGCAGTGCTAGAGATCTTAGGGACGGGAACTATGGCTACACCTTC	CSARDLRDGNYGYTF
few	TRBV20-1	TRBJ1-1	-	TGCAGTGCTTTTCGAAACACTGAAGCTTTCTTT	CSAFRNTEAFF
-	TRBV28	TRBJ2-7	-	TGTGCCAGCAGCGGCGGGAACAGGGGCCGGCCCTACGAGCAGTACTTC	CASSGGNRGRPYEQYF
many	TRBV7-2	TRBJ2-2	-	TGTGCCAGCAGCTTAATTAACACCGGGGAGCTGTTTTTT	CASSLINTGELFF
many	TRBV28	TRBJ2-5	-	TGTGCCAGCAGTTTATCCATAGCGGTAGAGACCCAGTACTTC	CASSLSIAVETQYF
few	TRBV5-4	TRBJ2-5	-	TGTGCCAGCAGCTTGGTAGGGGAACAAGAGACCCAGTACTTC	CASSLVGEQETQYF
few	TRBV7-6	TRBJ2-1	TRBD2	TGTGCCAGCAGTACACTAGCGGGATTGGCCAATGAGCAGTTCTTC	CASSTLAGLANEQFF
-	TRBV9	TRBJ2-1	TRBD2	TGTGCCAGCAGCGTAGACGGGAGGCCGTACAATGAGCAGTTCTTC	CASSVDGRPYNEQFF
-	TRBV21-1	TRBJ2-2	-	TGTGCCAGCAGCAAAGAGTTTCATGAGCTGGGGGAAAACACCGGGGAGCTGTTTTTT	CASSKEFHELGENTGELFF
many	TRBV5-1	TRBJ1-2	-	TGCGCCAGCAGCTCCCGGGGAGGGCAAGGCTATGGCTACACCTTC	CASSSRGGQGYGYTF
-	TRBV2	TRBJ1-3	-	TGTGCCAGCAGTGAAGCACGGCCTGTCAGACGCTCTGGAAACACCATATATTTT	CASSEARPVRRSGNTIYF
few	TRBV27	TRBJ2-7	-	TGTGCCAGCAGTCGGACCCTGTACGAGCAGTACTTC	CASSRTLYEQYF
-	TRBV28	TRBJ2-7	-	TGTGCCAGCAGTTTAGACAGCATAGCCGAGCAGTACTTC	CASSLDSIAEQYF
many	TRBV3-1	TRBJ1-6	-	TGTGCCAGCAGCCAAGGGGTGGGGGGTAATTCACCCCTCCACTTT	CASSQGVGGNSPLHF
many	TRBV20-1	TRBJ2-3	TRBD2	TGCAGTGCTAGAGATCGACTAGCGGGGTTCACAGATACGCAGTATTTT	CSARDRLAGFTDTQYF
few	TRBV7-2	TRBJ2-1	TRBD2	TGTGCCAGCAGCTTAGGCGGGAGGGTTAGCTCCTACAATGAGCAGTTCTTC	CASSLGGRVSSYNEQFF
many	TRBV20-1	TRBJ2-1	TRBD2	TGCAGTGCTAGAAACTCATTTGGGACTAGCGGAAATGAGCAGTTCTTC	CSARNSFGTSGNEQFF
few	TRBV4-2	TRBJ1-2	TRBD1	TGTGCCAGCAGCCAAAAAGACAGGGGGAGCGGCTACACCTTC	CASSQKDRGSGYTF
few	TRBV15	TRBJ2-7	TRBD2	TGTGCCACCAGCAGTCTTTCGGCGGGAGGTCTCTACGAGCAGTACTTC	CATSSLSAGGLYEQYF
-	TRBV29-1	TRBJ2-7	-	TGCAGCGTTGGCCCAGGGCACTCCTACGAGCAGTACTTC	CSVGPGHSYEQYF